This TCR beta chain stems from a study of blood T cell repertoires in COVID-19. Profiled with immunoSEQ multiplex PCR; TCRdb holds only in-frame clones, not every one. Of more than 110,000 clones in the sample, about 80% were seen once. V was trimmed by 0 bases and J by 5 bases, leaving 15 bases between them. The CDR3 length is 15 residues. Per the germline V gene, CDR1 is SGHNT and CDR2 is YYREEE (reference sequence). Sequenced material: peripheral blood. The gene calls are TRBV5-4 and TRBJ2-7; possibly TRBD2 for D (6 bases). The clonotype originates from a woman aged 55-69 years with acute or convalescent COVID-19. CDR3 nucleotides: TGTGCCAGCAGCTTGGGTCAGGAGGGGTTCCACGAGCAGTACTTC. Protein product: CASSLGQEGFHEQYF.